Listed here are 5 T cell receptor beta chains from one sample, sequenced in a study of blood T cells in healthy people across ages (dated by TCRdb to 2014 to 2015). Libraries were made using 5' RACE. TCRdb shows the sequencer as Illumina HiSeq 2500. A second PCR of roughly 7 to 11 cycles was performed with a sample-barcoded 5' primer and a J-beta primer mix. TCRdb reprocessing: public reads trimmed at Q25 with fastp, clones called with MiXCR, in-frame beta chains kept. Records with the same CDR3 protein are collapsed into one entry carrying the most frequent genes and DNA. This sample is represented by about 1.1 million distinct CDR3 sequences; around two fifths of them were singletons. The ten largest make up roughly 14% of the sample. Material for sequencing was blood. The receptor source for this set is a man between 18 and 35 years old in good health.

For this clonotype: Its ends do not fully match the called genes, so a read error is possible. The chain carries TRBV5-1 and TRBJ1-2; no definite D call. The germline V gene encodes CDR1 SGHRS and CDR2 YFSETQ. The CDR3 has 13 residues. CDR3 bases: TGCGCCAGCAGCTTGGATCAGAGCTATGGCTGCACCTTC. Translated: CASSLDQSYGCTF.

The chain links TRBV7-2 to TRBJ1-4, with D hard to call. CDR1 SGHTA and CDR2 FQGNSA come from the germline V gene. This CDR3 has 14 amino acids. V was clipped by 1 base and J by 6 bases, with 9 bases between them. CDR3 DNA: TGTGCCAGCAGCTTAGATGTGGAGGATGAAAAACTGTTTTTT. Translated, it gives CASSLDVEDEKLFF.

The chain is built from TRBV20-1 and TRBJ1-2, with 9 nucleotides matching TRBD1. The germline V gene encodes CDR1 DFQATT and CDR2 SNEGSKA (reference sequence). The V segment lost 5 bases and the J segment 4 bases; nucleotides outside the gene matches: 5. This CDR3 has 13 amino acids. The CDR3 sequence: CSAPGQGPYGYTF. CDR3 sequence (DNA): TGCAGTGCTCCGGGACAGGGACCCTATGGCTACACCTTC.

This clonotype was recorded a few times. The rearrangement links TRBV27 to TRBJ2-7, with TRBD1 as a possible D gene (6 bases). CDR1 is MNHEY, CDR2 SMNVEV, per germline (reference sequence). Trimming took 2 bases from V and 3 from J, leaving 17 bases between them. The CDR3 is 16 amino acids. For the CDR3, the DNA is TGTGCCAGCAGTTTAATGAGAGGGGGTAGGATCTACGAGCAGTACTTC. It specifies CASSLMRGGRIYEQYF.

CDR3 region: CASDKGSLSYEQYF. CDR3 DNA sequence: TGTGCCAGTGATAAAGGAAGCCTCTCCTACGAGCAGTACTTC. The rearrangement joins TRBV6-2 or TRBV6-3 to TRBJ2-7; D uncertain. Looked up from germline, CDR1 is MNHEY and CDR2 is SVGEGT. V lost 9 bases to trimming and J lost 0 bases, with 15 bases between them. CDR3 size: 14 residues.